This TCR beta chain was recovered during a study of blood T cell repertoires in COVID-19. CDR3 length equals 12 residues. The V segment lost 8 bases and the J segment 10 bases; nucleotides outside the gene matches: 10. The germline gives CDR1 MDHEN, CDR2 SYDVKM. As handled by the study authors: Amplified reference gene primers provided the basis for estimating nucleated cell counts. Some clones are missing from TCRdb's copy, which holds only in-frame ones; the method was immunoSEQ multiplex PCR. V and J calls and clone size come straight from that table; D and trimming were deduced from the DNA. The sample lists some 100,000 clones; roughly 91% were seen once.

This TCR was sampled from a woman aged 80 or older with active COVID-19. Sequenced sample: peripheral blood. V is TRBV28 and J is TRBJ1-1; TRBD1 aligns across 7 bases. The CDR3 here is CASARQNRGAFF. For the CDR3, the DNA is TGTGCCAGCGCCCGCCAGAACAGGGGAGCTTTCTTT.